This T cell receptor (beta chain) was sequenced in a study of spatial heterogeneity in lung cancer. At the level of the study: Alpha-chain sequences were consistently detected in smaller numbers than beta-chain sequences.

Time point here: sample taken at primary tumor resection. Without sorting, whole RNA was sequenced from tumor, nontumor lung or frozen PBMC. The study's findings and limits: Coverage of tumor T cells, by estimate, reached around 6.6% for alpha chains and about 12% for beta chains. Higher tumor mutation counts went along with higher counts of expanded intratumoral alpha and beta TCRs.

Ten or more counts support this clonotype. Its specificity is unknown. This beta chain was picked up by a library intended for alpha chains and is off target, so its count carries little meaning. CDR1 is SGHNT, CDR2 YYREEE, per germline (reference sequence). V dropped 0 bases and J dropped 2 bases, with 11 bases sitting between them. The CDR3 runs to 15 residues. Every cDNA TCR molecule received its own unique molecular identifier. TCRdb called the 5' RACE reads again in MiXCR, with one record for every CDR3 protein. The table includes approximately 11,000 distinct CDR3 sequences, under 10% detected once.

The V call is TRBV5-4, the J call TRBJ2-5; a weak D match, TRBD2 (6 bases). Sample: lung tumor tissue, taken at surgery. The sequence was collected from a female donor with early-stage non-small cell lung cancer. The CDR3 sequence is CASSLGGEAQETQYF. The CDR3 DNA reads as TGTGCCAGCAGCTTGGGGGGGGAGGCACAAGAGACCCAGTACTTC.